Below, 13 T cell receptor beta chains from the same sample are listed, as sequenced in a study of T-cell memory formation after mild COVID-19. MiXCR, run by TCRdb on the 5' RACE reads, gives a single entry per CDR3 protein. Seen here are approximately 300,000 distinct CDR3 sequences, roughly 15% observed once, and the top ten hold more than 20%. The sequencing input was PBMCs or a T cell subset sorted from them (not recorded which). The origin of the receptors is a man aged 18 to 30 who had mild COVID-19 (a few samples of this study predate the infection). Cell type and time point are not known.

This clonotype was recorded at least ten times. The J gene is TRBJ2-3, the V gene TRBV7-2; the D is unclear. Per the germline V gene, CDR1 is SGHTA and CDR2 is FQGNSA. Trimming cost V 2 bases and J 6 bases, with 6 bases left between them. The length of the CDR3 is 12 residues. The CDR3 region has the DNA TGTGCCAGCAGCTTAAACGCGGATACGCAGTATTTT. Translating gives CASSLNADTQYF.

The chain couples TRBV27 to TRBJ1-5; D is unclear. CDR1 and CDR2 (germline): MNHEY, SMNVEV (reference sequence). The CDR3 is made up of 14 amino acids. V shed 5 bases and J shed 5 bases, with 13 bases lying between them. The CDR3 protein is CASSIYGGDQPQHF. CDR3 DNA: TGTGCCAGCAGTATTTATGGCGGCGATCAGCCCCAGCATTTT.

This clonotype showed up just a few times. This chain uses TRBV4-1 with TRBJ1-2; no clear D. V lost 2 bases and J 4 bases, leaving 23 bases between the germline ends. The CDR3 covers 18 residues. Germline-derived CDR1 and CDR2 are MGHRA and YSYEKL. Written as DNA, the CDR3 is TGCGCCAGCAGCCAACCTTCCGGGAGAATTAAAGGAGGCTATGGCTACACCTTC. It codes for CASSQPSGRIKGGYGYTF.

This clonotype was counted between two and nine times. The rearrangement links TRBV5-1 to TRBJ2-3, with 7 bases fitting TRBD2. Germline assignment: CDR1 SGHRS and CDR2 YFSETQ. The CDR3 loop spans 15 amino acids. V dropped 4 bases and J dropped 3; count of bases not matched to a gene: 8. In DNA form, the CDR3 reads TGCGCCAGCAGCCCCGACGCGGGGGTGACAGATACGCAGTATTTT. Translation gives CASSPDAGVTDTQYF. The complete variable domain, with remaining parts taken from reference TRBV5-1 and TRBJ2-3, reads KAGVTQTPRYLIKTRGQQVTLSCSPISGHRSVSWYQQTPGQGLQFLFEYFSETQRNKGNFPGRFSGRQFSNSRSEMNVSTLELGDSALYLCASSPDAGVTDTQYFGPGTRLTVL.

This clonotype has a handful of counts. V gene TRBV7-2 combines with J gene TRBJ2-7; 10 positions agree with TRBD2. The V gene end was trimmed by 3 bases and the J gene end by 5 bases; junction bases not matched to a gene: 10. Germline loops: CDR1 SGHTA, CDR2 FQGNSA. The CDR3 runs 16 residues. The CDR3 sequence is CASSFPASGGNNEQYF. CDR3 sequence (DNA): TGTGCCAGCAGCTTCCCTGCTAGCGGGGGAAATAACGAGCAGTACTTC.

This clonotype was recorded once. The chain carries TRBV7-2 and TRBJ2-5; D is uncertain. The CDR3 contains 16 residues. The V gene's germline CDR1 is SGHTA and CDR2 FQGNSA. Trimming cost V 4 bases and J 1 base, with 16 bases left between them. The CDR3 here is CASSSSSLRLQETQYF. The CDR3 nucleotides are TGTGCCAGCAGCTCCTCATCACTGAGACTCCAAGAGACCCAGTACTTC.

V is TRBV20-1 and J is TRBJ1-3, with no clear D. With 5 bases removed from V and 4 bases from J, the gap between germline ends came to 6 bases. CDR1 is DFQATT, CDR2 SNEGSKA, per germline (reference sequence). There are 11 residues in the CDR3. The CDR3 DNA follows: TGCAGTGCTCGCGCGGGAAACACCATATATTTT. This encodes CSARAGNTIYF.

The V call is TRBV7-8, the J call TRBJ1-6; possibly TRBD1 for D (6 bases). The germline gives CDR1 SGHVS, CDR2 FQNEAQ. V gave up 5 bases and J gave up 9 bases, with 26 bases separating them. The CDR3 loop spans 18 amino acids. The CDR3 bases are TGTGCCAGCAGCCGTCACGGCGGGGACAAGAAGTCGGGTTCACCCCTCCACTTT. Translation: CASSRHGGDKKSGSPLHF.

On this clonotype: A read error may produce the germline difference seen at one junction end. The gene calls are TRBV6-1 and TRBJ1-1; D call uncertain. The CDR3 contains 14 residues. Germline CDR1 reads MNHNS; CDR2 reads SASEGT. CDR3 DNA: TGTGCCAGCAGCGCGATCCGGACCAACATTGAAGCTTTCTTT. Protein sequence: CASSAIRTNIEAFF.

At least ten counts were recorded for this clonotype. V and J are TRBV10-3 and TRBJ2-5; perhaps D is TRBD1 or TRBD2 (6 bases each). Trimming took off 3 bases at V and 1 base at J, with 9 bases between the two ends. CDR1 is ENHRY, CDR2 SYGVKD, per germline. CDR3 size: 14 residues. CDR3 nucleotide sequence: TGTGCCATCAGTGAACAGGGAGGCCAAGAGACCCAGTACTTC. Its protein is CAISEQGGQETQYF.

This clonotype was observed a few times. The V and J genes are TRBV4-2 and TRBJ2-7; TRBD2 matches at 13 bases. The trim removed 2 bases at V and 5 bases at J, leaving 3 bases unmatched. CDR3 length: 15 residues. Germline V gives CDR1 LGHNA, CDR2 YNFKEQ. CDR3 sequence reads: CASSQTSGGVNEQYF. The CDR3 DNA reads TGTGCCAGCAGCCAAACTAGCGGGGGGGTTAACGAGCAGTACTTC.

The chain uses TRBV5-1 and TRBJ2-1; tentative D call: TRBD2 (6 bases). The V gene's germline CDR1 is SGHRS and CDR2 YFSETQ. CDR3 length equals 14 residues. Trimming took 0 bases from V and 10 from J, leaving 14 bases between them. CDR3 sequence reads: CASSLVPGDDEQFF. For the CDR3, the DNA is TGCGCCAGCAGCTTGGTTCCGGGAGACGACGAGCAGTTCTTC.

In its sample, this clonotype was seen a few times. This chain uses TRBV19 with TRBJ2-5; 7 bases are a match to TRBD1. The CDR3 has 13 amino acids. J lost 4 bases, V lost 5 bases, and 4 bases had no gene match. CDR1 is LNHDA and CDR2 is SQIVND in the germline V gene (reference sequence). The CDR3 here is CASSRNRGETQYF. In nucleotides, the CDR3 is TGTGCCAGTAGTCGGAACAGGGGAGAGACCCAGTACTTC.